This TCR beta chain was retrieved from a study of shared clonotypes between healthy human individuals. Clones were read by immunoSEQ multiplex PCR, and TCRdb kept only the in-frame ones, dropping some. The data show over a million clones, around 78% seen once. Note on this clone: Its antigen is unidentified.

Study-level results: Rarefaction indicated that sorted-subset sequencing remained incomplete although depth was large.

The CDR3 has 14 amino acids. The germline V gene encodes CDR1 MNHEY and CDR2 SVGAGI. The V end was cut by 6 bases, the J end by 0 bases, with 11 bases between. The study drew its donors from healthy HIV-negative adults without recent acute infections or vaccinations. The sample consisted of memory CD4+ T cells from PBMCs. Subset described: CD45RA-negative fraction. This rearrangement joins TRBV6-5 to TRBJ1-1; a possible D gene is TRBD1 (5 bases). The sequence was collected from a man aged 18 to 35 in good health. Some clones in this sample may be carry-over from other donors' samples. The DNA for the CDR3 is TGTGCCAGCAGGAGAGACAGCGTGAACACTGAAGCTTTCTTT. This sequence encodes CASRRDSVNTEAFF.